These T cell receptor beta chains were read from a single sample in a study of shared clonotypes between healthy human individuals. TCRdb keeps only in-frame clones here, not all; method: immunoSEQ multiplex PCR. The data contain about 590,000 clones, nearly 97% of them seen just once; the ten biggest clones take up about 0.11%. Sequencing used naive CD8+ T cells sorted from blood. The receptors derive from a woman in her twenties or thirties in good health. CDR3s include the opening cysteine and the closing phenylalanine or tryptophan. A D gene is named only where the DNA matches it firmly. Size is omitted from some rows. Given values are once, few, many or a class for expanded clones.

J gene: TRBJ2-5
V gene: TRBV7-2
clone size: .
D gene: TRBD2
CDR3 DNA: TGTGCCAGCAGCTCGACTAGCGGGAGGTTTGAGACCCAGTACTTC
CDR3 protein: CASSSTSGRFETQYF

J gene: TRBJ2-7
V gene: TRBV11-2
clone size: .
D gene: .
CDR3 DNA: TGTGCCAGCAGCTGGGGGGATTGGCAGTACTTC
CDR3 protein: CASSWGDWQYF

J gene: TRBJ2-7
V gene: TRBV14
clone size: once
D gene: .
CDR3 DNA: TGTGCCAGCAGCCGACTAGTTAGTTACGAGCAGTACTTC
CDR3 protein: CASSRLVSYEQYF

J gene: TRBJ2-1
V gene: TRBV7-6
clone size: .
D gene: TRBD2
CDR3 DNA: TGTGCCAGCAGCTTACTTTCCCTCGGGGTGACTAGCGGGAACTTCTACAATGAGCAGTTCTTC
CDR3 protein: CASSLLSLGVTSGNFYNEQFF

J gene: TRBJ1-5
V gene: TRBV2
clone size: .
D gene: .
CDR3 DNA: TGTGCCAGCAAGGCCAGGGGTAGCAATCAGCCCCAGCATTTT
CDR3 protein: CASKARGSNQPQHF

J gene: TRBJ2-1
V gene: TRBV27
clone size: .
D gene: TRBD2
CDR3 DNA: TGTGCCAGCAGTTTTATGGCGGGAGTGGGAGGAGAGCAGTTCTTC
CDR3 protein: CASSFMAGVGGEQFF

J gene: TRBJ2-7
V gene: TRBV7-8
clone size: .
D gene: TRBD1
CDR3 DNA: TGTGCCAGCAGCCCAGACAGGGGTGTCTACGAGCAGTACTTC
CDR3 protein: CASSPDRGVYEQYF

J gene: TRBJ1-1
V gene: TRBV25-1
clone size: .
D gene: TRBD1
CDR3 DNA: TGTGCCAGCAGCTATACAGGGGACACTGAAGCTTTCTTT
CDR3 protein: CASSYTGDTEAFF

J gene: TRBJ1-1
V gene: TRBV7-9
clone size: .
D gene: .
CDR3 DNA: TGTGCCAGCAGCTTATCTGGGAACACTGAAGCTTTCTTT
CDR3 protein: CASSLSGNTEAFF

J gene: TRBJ1-2
V gene: TRBV7-9
clone size: .
D gene: .
CDR3 DNA: TGTGCCAGCAGACACAGGGATGATTATGGCTACACCTTC
CDR3 protein: CASRHRDDYGYTF

J gene: TRBJ2-1
V gene: TRBV28
clone size: .
D gene: .
CDR3 DNA: TGTGCCAGCAGCCGTTTCCTGGCAGATGAGCAGTTCTTC
CDR3 protein: CASSRFLADEQFF

J gene: TRBJ2-1
V gene: TRBV27
clone size: .
D gene: .
CDR3 DNA: TGTGCCAGCGGAACACAGGGAGGCTACAATGAGCAGTTCTTC
CDR3 protein: CASGTQGGYNEQFF

J gene: TRBJ2-7
V gene: TRBV4-1
clone size: .
D gene: TRBD2
CDR3 DNA: TGCGCCAGCAGCCCTAGCGGGAGATACGAGCAGTACTTC
CDR3 protein: CASSPSGRYEQYF

J gene: TRBJ2-7
V gene: TRBV5-1
clone size: .
D gene: TRBD2
CDR3 DNA: TGCGCCAGCAGCTTGGCTTTTTATAACCGGACTAGTTGGTACGAGCAGTACTTC
CDR3 protein: CASSLAFYNRTSWYEQYF

J gene: TRBJ2-7
V gene: TRBV6-5
clone size: .
D gene: .
CDR3 DNA: TGTGCCAGCAGCCTCGACCCCCAGGGTATCGAGCAGTACTTC
CDR3 protein: CASSLDPQGIEQYF

J gene: TRBJ2-3
V gene: TRBV4-2
clone size: .
D gene: TRBD1
CDR3 DNA: TGTGCCAGCAGCCAAGACCCAACAGGGGCGATTAGCACAGATACGCAGTATTTT
CDR3 protein: CASSQDPTGAISTDTQYF

J gene: TRBJ1-2
V gene: TRBV2
clone size: few
D gene: TRBD1
CDR3 DNA: TGTGCCAGCAGGGGACAGACCTATGGCTACACCTTC
CDR3 protein: CASRGQTYGYTF

J gene: TRBJ2-2
V gene: TRBV6-1
clone size: .
D gene: .
CDR3 DNA: TGTGCCAGCACCCCAGGACTGTCGAACACCGGGGAGCTGTTTTTT
CDR3 protein: CASTPGLSNTGELFF

J gene: TRBJ1-1
V gene: TRBV7-3
clone size: .
D gene: .
CDR3 DNA: TGTGCCAGCAGCCTAAACGGGGCGGGGAACACTGAAGCTTTCTTT
CDR3 protein: CASSLNGAGNTEAFF

J gene: TRBJ1-1
V gene: TRBV9
clone size: .
D gene: .
CDR3 DNA: TGTGCCAGCAGCGCCCTTGGGTGGGGTGGGGACACTGAAGCTTTCTTT
CDR3 protein: CASSALGWGGDTEAFF

J gene: TRBJ2-7
V gene: TRBV7-2
clone size: .
D gene: .
CDR3 DNA: TGTGCCAGCAGCCTATCCTACGAGCAGTACTTC
CDR3 protein: CASSLSYEQYF

J gene: TRBJ2-7
V gene: TRBV27
clone size: .
D gene: TRBD2
CDR3 DNA: TGTGCCAGCAGTTTAGGTAGCGGGAGCTACGAGCAGTACTTC
CDR3 protein: CASSLGSGSYEQYF

J gene: TRBJ2-7
V gene: TRBV5-4
clone size: .
D gene: .
CDR3 DNA: TGTGCCAGCAGCGCCAACTCCTACGAGCAGTACTTC
CDR3 protein: CASSANSYEQYF